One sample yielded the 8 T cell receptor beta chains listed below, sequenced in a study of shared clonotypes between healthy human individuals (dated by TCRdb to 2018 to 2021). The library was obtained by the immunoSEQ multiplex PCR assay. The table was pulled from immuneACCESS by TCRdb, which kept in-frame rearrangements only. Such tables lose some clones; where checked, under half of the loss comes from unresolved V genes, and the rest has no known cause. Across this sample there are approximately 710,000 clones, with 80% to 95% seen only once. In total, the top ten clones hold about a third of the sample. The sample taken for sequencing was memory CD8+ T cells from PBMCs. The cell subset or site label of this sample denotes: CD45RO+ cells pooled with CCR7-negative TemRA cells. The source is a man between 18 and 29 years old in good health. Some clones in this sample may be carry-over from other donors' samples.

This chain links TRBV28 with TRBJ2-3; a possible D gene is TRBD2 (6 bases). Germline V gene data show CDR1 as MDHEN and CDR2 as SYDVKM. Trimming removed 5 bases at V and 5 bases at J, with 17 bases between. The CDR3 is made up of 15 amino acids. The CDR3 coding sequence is TGTGCCAGCAGTGCCGTGGGACTCCAAAGAGATACGCAGTATTTT. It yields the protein CASSAVGLQRDTQYF.

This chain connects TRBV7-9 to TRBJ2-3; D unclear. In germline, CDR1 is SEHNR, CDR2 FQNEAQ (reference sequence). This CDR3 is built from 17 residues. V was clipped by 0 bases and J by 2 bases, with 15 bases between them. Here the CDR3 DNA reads TGTGCCAGCAGCTTAGCCCCCGGTGGCAGCGACACAGATACGCAGTATTTT. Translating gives CASSLAPGGSDTDTQYF.

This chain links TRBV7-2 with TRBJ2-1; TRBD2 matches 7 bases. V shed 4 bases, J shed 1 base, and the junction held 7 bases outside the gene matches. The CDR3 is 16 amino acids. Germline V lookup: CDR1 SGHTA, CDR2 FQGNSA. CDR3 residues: CASSWVGGSSYNEQFF. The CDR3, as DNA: TGTGCCAGCAGCTGGGTGGGGGGGTCGTCCTACAATGAGCAGTTCTTC.

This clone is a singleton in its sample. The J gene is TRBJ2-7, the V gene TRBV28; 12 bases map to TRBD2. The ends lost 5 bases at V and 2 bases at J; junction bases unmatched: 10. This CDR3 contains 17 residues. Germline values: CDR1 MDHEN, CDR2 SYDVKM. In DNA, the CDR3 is TGTGCCAGCAGTCCGCACCTAGCGGGAGGGCCTCCCTACGAGCAGTACTTC. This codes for CASSPHLAGGPPYEQYF.

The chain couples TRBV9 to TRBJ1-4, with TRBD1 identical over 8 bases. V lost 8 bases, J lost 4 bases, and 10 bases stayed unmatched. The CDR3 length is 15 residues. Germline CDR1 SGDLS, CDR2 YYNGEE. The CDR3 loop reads CASTAGGGSNEKLFF. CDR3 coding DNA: TGTGCCAGTACTGCAGGGGGCGGCAGTAATGAAAAACTGTTTTTT.

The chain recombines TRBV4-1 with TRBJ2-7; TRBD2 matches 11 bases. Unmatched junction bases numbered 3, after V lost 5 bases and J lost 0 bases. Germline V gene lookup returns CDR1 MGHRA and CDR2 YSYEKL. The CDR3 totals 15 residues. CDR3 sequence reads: CASSSGTSGSYEQYF. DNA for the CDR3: TGCGCCAGCAGCAGCGGGACTAGCGGCTCCTACGAGCAGTACTTC.

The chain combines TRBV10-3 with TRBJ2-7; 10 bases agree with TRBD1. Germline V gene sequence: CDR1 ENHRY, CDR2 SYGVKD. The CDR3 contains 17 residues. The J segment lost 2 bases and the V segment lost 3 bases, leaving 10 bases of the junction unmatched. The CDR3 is CAISDPPRTGGTYEQYF. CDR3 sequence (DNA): TGTGCCATCAGTGACCCTCCCAGGACAGGGGGTACCTACGAGCAGTACTTC.

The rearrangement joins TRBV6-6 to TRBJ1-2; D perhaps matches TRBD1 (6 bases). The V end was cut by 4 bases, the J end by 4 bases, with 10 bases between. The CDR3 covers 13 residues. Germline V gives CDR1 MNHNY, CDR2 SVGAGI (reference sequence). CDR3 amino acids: CASSSTGFYGYTF. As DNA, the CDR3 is TGTGCCAGCAGTTCGACAGGATTCTATGGCTACACCTTC.